This T cell receptor beta chain was recorded in a study of Graves' ophthalmopathy and Graves' hyperthyroidism. Across the study: Peripheral blood collection took place at initial diagnosis, before any treatment.

Study-wide results and caveats: Classification of ophthalmopathy versus stable hyperthyroidism by a 13-signature model yielded around 88% sensitivity and approximately 79% specificity.

The authors amplified TCR beta CDR3 regions from RNA transcripts. RT-PCR was first run with HTBI primers, then multiplex PCR in a second round. MiXCR, run by TCRdb on the multiplex PCR reads, gives a single entry per CDR3 protein. The sample has hundreds of thousands of distinct CDR3 sequences, 15% seen once. This clonotype was observed a single time. As yet, its antigen is unknown. V lost 5 bases to trimming and J lost 0 bases, with 14 bases between them. CDR3 length: 15 amino acids. From germline, CDR1 is DFQATT and CDR2 SNEGSKA (reference sequence). Sequencing was done on a sample of peripheral blood. The J gene is TRBJ1-3, the V gene TRBV20-1; unclear D gene. This TCR derives from a woman in her late teens or twenties with stable Graves' hyperthyroidism. The CDR3 DNA sequence: TGCAGTGCTCGACTATGGCCGCCCTCTGGAAACACCATATATTTT. This encodes CSARLWPPSGNTIYF.